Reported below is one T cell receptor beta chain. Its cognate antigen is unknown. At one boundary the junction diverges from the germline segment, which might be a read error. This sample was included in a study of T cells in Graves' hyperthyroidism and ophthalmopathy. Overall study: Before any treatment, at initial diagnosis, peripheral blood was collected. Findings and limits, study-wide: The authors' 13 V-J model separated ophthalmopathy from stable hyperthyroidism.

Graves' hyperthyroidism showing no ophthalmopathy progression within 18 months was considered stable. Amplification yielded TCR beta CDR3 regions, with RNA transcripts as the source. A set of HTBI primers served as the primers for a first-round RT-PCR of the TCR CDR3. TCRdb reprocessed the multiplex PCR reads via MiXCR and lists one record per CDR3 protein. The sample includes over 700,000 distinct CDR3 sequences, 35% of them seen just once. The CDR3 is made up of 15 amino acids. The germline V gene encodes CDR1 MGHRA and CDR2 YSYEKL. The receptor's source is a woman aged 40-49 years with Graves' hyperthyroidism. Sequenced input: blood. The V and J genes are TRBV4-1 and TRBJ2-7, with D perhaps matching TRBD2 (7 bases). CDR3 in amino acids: CAGSQGPSGTYEQYF. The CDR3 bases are TGCGCCGGCAGCCAGGGGCCTAGCGGAACCTACGAGCAGTACTTC.